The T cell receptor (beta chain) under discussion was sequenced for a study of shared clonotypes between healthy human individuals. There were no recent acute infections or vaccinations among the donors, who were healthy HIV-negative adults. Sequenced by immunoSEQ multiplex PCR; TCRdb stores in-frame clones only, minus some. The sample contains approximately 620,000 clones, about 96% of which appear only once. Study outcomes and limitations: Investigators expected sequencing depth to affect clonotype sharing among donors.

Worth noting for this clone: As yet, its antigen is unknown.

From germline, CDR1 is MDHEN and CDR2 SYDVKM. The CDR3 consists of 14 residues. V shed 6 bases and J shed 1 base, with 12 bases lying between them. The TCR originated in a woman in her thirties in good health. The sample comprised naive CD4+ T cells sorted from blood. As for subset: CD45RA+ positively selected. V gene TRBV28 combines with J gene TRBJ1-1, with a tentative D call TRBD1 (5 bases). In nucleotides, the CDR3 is TGTGCCAGCAGAACCGGGACCAGGAACACTGAAGCTTTCTTT. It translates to CASRTGTRNTEAFF.